The T cell receptor (beta chain) described here comes from a study of T cells in Graves' hyperthyroidism and ophthalmopathy. If no ophthalmopathy progression occurred within 18 months, Graves' hyperthyroidism was stable. In making diagnoses, clinical symptoms, serum thyroxine and TRAb, thyroid ultrasound and orbital computed tomography were all used. Isolation of PBMCs was performed on 10 ml fresh peripheral blood. This clonotype was seen ten or more times. The CDR3 length is 16 residues. Trimming stripped 0 bases from V and 2 bases from J, with 11 bases between. Germline V gene data show CDR1 as KGHSH and CDR2 as LQKENI. The CDR3 regions of TCR beta were amplified from RNA transcripts. Primed by the HTBI set, a first-round RT-PCR was run on the TCR CDR3. TCRdb redid the calling of the multiplex PCR reads with MiXCR, one entry per CDR3 protein. The sample records about 210,000 distinct CDR3 sequences, about a sixth being singletons.

This chain links TRBV18 with TRBJ2-1; TRBD1 is a possible D gene (5 bases). Sequenced input: blood. The TCR sequence derives from a man aged 45-65 years with Graves' hyperthyroidism. CDR3 protein: CASSPPSGAAYNEQFF. The CDR3 nucleotides are TGTGCCAGCTCACCACCGTCTGGGGCGGCCTACAATGAGCAGTTCTTC.